The clone carrying this TCR beta chain has ten or more counts. Its antigen is not identified. The data belong to a study of blood T cells in healthy people across ages. Study-level points and caveats: Unsorted PBMC material precluded a definitive naive versus antigen-experienced comparison. Higher diversity and more naive CD4+ cells were features of long-lived donors, compared to aged donors.

It was with a sample-barcoded 5' primer and a J-beta primer mix that a second PCR of about 7 to 12 cycles was run. TCRdb re-called the 5' RACE reads with MiXCR, one entry per CDR3 protein. Counted here are 500,000 to 700,000 distinct CDR3 sequences, about 28% occurring once; the ten biggest clones make up approximately 14%. Germline CDR1 is SGHTA and CDR2 is FQGTGA. The CDR3 runs to 16 residues. The V segment lost 5 bases and the J segment 0 bases; nucleotides outside the gene matches: 4. The TCR was taken from a woman of 80 years or more in good health. The chain couples TRBV7-3 to TRBJ2-4, with 10 bases identical to TRBD2. Sequenced material: blood. CDR3 coding DNA: TGTGCCAGCAGCCCCATAGCGGGGGGAGCCAAAAACATTCAGTACTTC. This encodes CASSPIAGGAKNIQYF. Full variable domain (outside the CDR3, taken from reference TRBV7-3 and TRBJ2-4): GAGVSQTPSNKVTEKGKYVELRCDPISGHTALYWYRQSLGQGPEFLIYFQGTGAADDSGLPNDRFFAVRPEGSVSTLKIQRTERGDSAVYLCASSPIAGGAKNIQYFGAGTRLSVL.